This T cell receptor beta chain derives from a study of blood T cells in healthy people across ages. Then a second PCR, running roughly 7 to 11 cycles, was carried out with a sample-barcoded 5' primer and a J-beta primer mix. TCRdb used MiXCR to reprocess the 5' RACE reads, holding one entry per CDR3 protein. The table has 550,000 to 800,000 distinct CDR3 sequences, 32% seen once. The CDR3 has 17 amino acids. Losses at the gene ends were 6 bases for V and 9 bases for J; bases not matched to a gene: 19. Germline V gene lookup returns CDR1 DFQATT and CDR2 SNEGSKA (reference sequence). As regards this clonotype: The antigen remains undetermined.

Study-wide results and limits: As age increased, TCR beta diversity per million T cells fell in a roughly linear fashion.

This chain joins TRBV20-1 and TRBJ2-1; 11 bases match TRBD2. The source of this sequence is a woman older than 75 in good health. The specimen sequenced was blood. The CDR3 here is CSAPGRVSGRALTEQFF. In DNA, the CDR3 is TGCAGTGCACCCGGCAGGGTTAGCGGGAGGGCCCTCACTGAGCAGTTCTTC.